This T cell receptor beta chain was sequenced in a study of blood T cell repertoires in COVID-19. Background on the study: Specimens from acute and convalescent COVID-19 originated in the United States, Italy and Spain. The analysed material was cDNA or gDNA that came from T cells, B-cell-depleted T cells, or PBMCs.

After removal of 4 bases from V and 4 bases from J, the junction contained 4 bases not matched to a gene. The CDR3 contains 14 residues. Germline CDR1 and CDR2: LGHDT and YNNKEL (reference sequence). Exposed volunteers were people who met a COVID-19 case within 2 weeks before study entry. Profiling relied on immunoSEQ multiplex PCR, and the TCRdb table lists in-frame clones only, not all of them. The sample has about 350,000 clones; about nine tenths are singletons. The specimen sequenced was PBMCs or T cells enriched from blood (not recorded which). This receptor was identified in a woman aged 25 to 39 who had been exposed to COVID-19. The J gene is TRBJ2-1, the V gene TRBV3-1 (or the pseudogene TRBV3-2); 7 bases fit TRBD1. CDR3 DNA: TGTGCCAGCAGCCTGGACAGGCTTTACAATGAGCAGTTCTTC. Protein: CASSLDRLYNEQFF.